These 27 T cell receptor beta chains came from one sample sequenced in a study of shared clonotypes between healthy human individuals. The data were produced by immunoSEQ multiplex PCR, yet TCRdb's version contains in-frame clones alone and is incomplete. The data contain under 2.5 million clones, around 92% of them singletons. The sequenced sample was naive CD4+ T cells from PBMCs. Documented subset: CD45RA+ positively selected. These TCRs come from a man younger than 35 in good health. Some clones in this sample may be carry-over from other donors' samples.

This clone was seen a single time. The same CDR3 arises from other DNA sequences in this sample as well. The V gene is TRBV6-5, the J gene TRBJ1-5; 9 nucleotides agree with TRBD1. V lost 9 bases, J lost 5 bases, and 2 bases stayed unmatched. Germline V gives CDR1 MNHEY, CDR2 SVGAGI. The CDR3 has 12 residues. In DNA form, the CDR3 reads TGTGCCAGTAGGACAGGGGATCAGCCCCAGCATTTT. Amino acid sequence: CASRTGDQPQHF.

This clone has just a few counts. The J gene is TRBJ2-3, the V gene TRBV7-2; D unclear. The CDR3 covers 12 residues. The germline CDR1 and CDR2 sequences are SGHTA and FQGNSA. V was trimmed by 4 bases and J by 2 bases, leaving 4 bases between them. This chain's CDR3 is CASSSYTDTQYF. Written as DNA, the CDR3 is TGTGCCAGCAGCTCCTACACAGATACGCAGTATTTT.

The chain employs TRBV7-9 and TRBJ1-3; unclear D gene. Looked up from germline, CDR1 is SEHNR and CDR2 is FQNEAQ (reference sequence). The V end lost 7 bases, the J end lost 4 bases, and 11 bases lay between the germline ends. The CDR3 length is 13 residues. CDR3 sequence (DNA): TGTGCCAGCAACCCCCATGGGGGAAACACCATATATTTT. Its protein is CASNPHGGNTIYF. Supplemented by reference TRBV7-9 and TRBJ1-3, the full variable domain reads DTGVSQNPRHKITKRGQNVTFRCDPISEHNRLYWYRQTLGQGPEFLTYFQNEAQLEKSRLLSDRFSAERPKGSFSTLEIQRTEQGDSAMYLCASNPHGGNTIYFGEGSWLTVV.

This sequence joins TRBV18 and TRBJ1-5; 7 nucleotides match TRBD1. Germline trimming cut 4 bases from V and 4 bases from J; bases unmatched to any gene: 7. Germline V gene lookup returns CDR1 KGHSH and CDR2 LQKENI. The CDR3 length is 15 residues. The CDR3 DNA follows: TGTGCCAGCTCACTTGACAGGGCCTCAAATCAGCCCCAGCATTTT. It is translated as CASSLDRASNQPQHF.

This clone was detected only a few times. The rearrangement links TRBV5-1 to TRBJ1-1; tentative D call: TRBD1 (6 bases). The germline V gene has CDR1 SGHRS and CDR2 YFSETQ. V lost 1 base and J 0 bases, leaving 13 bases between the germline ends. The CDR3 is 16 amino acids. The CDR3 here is CASSLRTAPLNTEAFF. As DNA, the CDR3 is TGCGCCAGCAGCTTGAGGACAGCTCCTCTGAACACTGAAGCTTTCTTT.

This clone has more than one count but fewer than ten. Here the CDR3 reads CASSANTGLHQPQHF. In DNA, the CDR3 is TGTGCCAGCAGTGCTAACACAGGGTTGCATCAGCCCCAGCATTTT. The chain uses TRBV2 and TRBJ1-5, with D possibly TRBD1 on 6 matching bases. V shed 4 bases and J shed 5 bases, with 15 bases lying between them. The CDR3 sequence is 15 residues long. Germline V gives CDR1 SNHLY, CDR2 FYNNEI.

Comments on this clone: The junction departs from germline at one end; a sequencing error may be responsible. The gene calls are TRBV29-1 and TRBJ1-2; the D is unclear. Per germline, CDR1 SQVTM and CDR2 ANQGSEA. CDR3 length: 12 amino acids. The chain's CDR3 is CSVETANYDYTF. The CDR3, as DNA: TGCAGCGTTGAGACTGCTAACTATGACTACACCTTC. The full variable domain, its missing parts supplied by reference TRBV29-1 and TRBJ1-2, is SAVISQKPSRDICQRGTSLTIQCQVDSQVTMMFWYRQQPGQSLTLIATANQGSEATYESGFVIDKFPISRPNLTFSTLTVSNMSPEDSSIYLCSVETANYDYTFGSGTRLTVV.

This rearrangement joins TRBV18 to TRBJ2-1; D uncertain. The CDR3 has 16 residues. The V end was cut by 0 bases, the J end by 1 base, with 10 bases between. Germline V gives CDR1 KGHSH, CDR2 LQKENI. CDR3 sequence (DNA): TGTGCCAGCTCACCACCCCGTCAGAAATCCTACAATGAGCAGTTCTTC. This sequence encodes CASSPPRQKSYNEQFF.

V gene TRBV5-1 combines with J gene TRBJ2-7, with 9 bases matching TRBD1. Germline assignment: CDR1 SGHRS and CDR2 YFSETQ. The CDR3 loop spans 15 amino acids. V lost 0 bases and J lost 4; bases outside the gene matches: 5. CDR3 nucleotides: TGCGCCAGCAGCTTGGGATCGGACAGGGGATACGAGCAGTACTTC. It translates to CASSLGSDRGYEQYF.

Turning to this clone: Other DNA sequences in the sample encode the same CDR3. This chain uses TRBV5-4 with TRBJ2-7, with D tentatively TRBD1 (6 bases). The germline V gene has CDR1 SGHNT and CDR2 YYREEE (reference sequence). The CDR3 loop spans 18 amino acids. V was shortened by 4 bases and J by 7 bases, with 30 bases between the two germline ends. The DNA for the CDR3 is TGTGCCAGCAGCACGGACAGAGGACTCCTACGAGTTGCGGCAGAGCAGTACTTC. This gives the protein CASSTDRGLLRVAAEQYF.

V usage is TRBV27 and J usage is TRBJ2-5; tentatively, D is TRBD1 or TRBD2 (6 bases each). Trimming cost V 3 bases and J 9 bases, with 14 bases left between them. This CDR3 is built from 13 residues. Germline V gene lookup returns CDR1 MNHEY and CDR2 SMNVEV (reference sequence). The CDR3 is CASSLEGPGAQYF. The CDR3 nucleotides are TGTGCCAGCAGTTTGGAGGGACCAGGGGCCCAGTACTTC.

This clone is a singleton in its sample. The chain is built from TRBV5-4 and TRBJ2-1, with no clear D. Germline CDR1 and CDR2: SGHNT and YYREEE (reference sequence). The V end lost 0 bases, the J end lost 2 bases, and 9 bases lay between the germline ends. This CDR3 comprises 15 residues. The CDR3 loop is CASSLGLETYNEQFF. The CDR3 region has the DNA TGTGCCAGCAGCTTGGGACTGGAGACCTACAATGAGCAGTTCTTC. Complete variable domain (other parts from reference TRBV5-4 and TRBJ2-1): ETGVTQSPTHLIKTRGQQVTLRCSSQSGHNTVSWYQQALGQGPQFIFQYYREEENGRGNFPPRFSGLQFPNYSSELNVNALELDDSALYLCASSLGLETYNEQFFGPGTRLTVL.

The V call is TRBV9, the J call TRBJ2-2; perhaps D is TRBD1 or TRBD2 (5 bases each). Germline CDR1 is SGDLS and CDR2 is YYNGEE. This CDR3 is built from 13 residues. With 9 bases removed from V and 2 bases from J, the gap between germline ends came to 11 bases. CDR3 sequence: CATGAFNTGELFF. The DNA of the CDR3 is TGTGCCACCGGGGCATTCAACACCGGGGAGCTGTTTTTT.

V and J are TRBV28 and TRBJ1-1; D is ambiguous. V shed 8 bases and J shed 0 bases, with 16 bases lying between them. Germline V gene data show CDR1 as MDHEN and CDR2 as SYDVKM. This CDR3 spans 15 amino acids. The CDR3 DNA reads TGTGCCAGCCTAAAACGAAACGGATTGAACACTGAAGCTTTCTTT. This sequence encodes CASLKRNGLNTEAFF.

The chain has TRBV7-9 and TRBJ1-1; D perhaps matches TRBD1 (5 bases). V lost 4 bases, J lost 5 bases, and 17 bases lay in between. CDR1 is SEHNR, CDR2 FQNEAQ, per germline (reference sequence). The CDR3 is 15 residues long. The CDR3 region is CASSSSRGTGTEAFF. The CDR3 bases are TGTGCCAGCAGCTCCTCACGGGGCACGGGGACTGAAGCTTTCTTT.

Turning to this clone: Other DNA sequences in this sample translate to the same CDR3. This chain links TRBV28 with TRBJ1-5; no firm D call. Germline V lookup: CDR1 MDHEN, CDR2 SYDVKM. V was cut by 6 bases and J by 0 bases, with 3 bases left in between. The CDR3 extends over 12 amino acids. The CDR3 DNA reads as TGTGCCAGCAGGCCTAGCAATCAGCCCCAGCATTTT. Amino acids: CASRPSNQPQHF.

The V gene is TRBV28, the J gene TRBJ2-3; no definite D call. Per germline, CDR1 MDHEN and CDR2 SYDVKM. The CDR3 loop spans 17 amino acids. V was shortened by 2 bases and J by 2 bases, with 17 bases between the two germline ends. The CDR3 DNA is TGTGCCAGCAGTTTAAAGGGCGTTGGCTCCAACACAGATACGCAGTATTTT. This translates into CASSLKGVGSNTDTQYF. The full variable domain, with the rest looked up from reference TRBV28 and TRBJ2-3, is DVKVTQSSRYLVKRTGEKVFLECVQDMDHENMFWYRQDPGLGLRLIYFSYDVKMKEKGDIPEGYSVSREKKERFSLILESASTNQTSMYLCASSLKGVGSNTDTQYFGPGTRLTVL.

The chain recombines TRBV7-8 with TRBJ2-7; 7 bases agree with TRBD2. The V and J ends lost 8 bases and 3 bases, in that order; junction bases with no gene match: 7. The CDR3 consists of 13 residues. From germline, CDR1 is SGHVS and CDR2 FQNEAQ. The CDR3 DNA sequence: TGTGCCAGCGCTTGGCCGGGAGGCTACGAGCAGTACTTC. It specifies CASAWPGGYEQYF. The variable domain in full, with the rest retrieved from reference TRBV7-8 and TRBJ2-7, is GAGVSQSPRYKVAKRGQDVALRCDPISGHVSLFWYQQALGQGPEFLTYFQNEAQLDKSGLPSDRFFAERPEGSVSTLKIQRTQQEDSAVYLCASAWPGGYEQYFGPGTRLTVT.

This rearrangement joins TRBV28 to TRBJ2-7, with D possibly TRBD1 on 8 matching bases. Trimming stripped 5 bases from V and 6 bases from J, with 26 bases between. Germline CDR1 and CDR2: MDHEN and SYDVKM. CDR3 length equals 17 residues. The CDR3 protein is CASSPNPGGQGAGEQYF. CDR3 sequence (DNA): TGTGCCAGCAGTCCAAACCCCGGGGGGCAGGGGGCTGGCGAGCAGTACTTC.

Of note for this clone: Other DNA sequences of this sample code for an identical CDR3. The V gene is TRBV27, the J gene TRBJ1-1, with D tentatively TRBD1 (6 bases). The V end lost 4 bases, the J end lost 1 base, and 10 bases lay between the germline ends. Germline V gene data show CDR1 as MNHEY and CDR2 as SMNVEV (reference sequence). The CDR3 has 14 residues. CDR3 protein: CASSWGRGNTEAFF. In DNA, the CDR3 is TGTGCCAGCAGTTGGGGCAGGGGGAACACTGAAGCTTTCTTT.

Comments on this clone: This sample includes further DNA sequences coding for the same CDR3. As DNA, the CDR3 is TGCGCCAGCAGCCGCGCCGGGACAGGGGCCTACAATGAGCAGTTCTTC. Translation: CASSRAGTGAYNEQFF. The rearrangement uses TRBV5-1 and TRBJ2-1; 10 positions agree with TRBD1. The V and J ends lost 4 bases and 2 bases, in that order; junction bases with no gene match: 6. The CDR3 spans 16 residues. Germline V gene sequence: CDR1 SGHRS, CDR2 YFSETQ.

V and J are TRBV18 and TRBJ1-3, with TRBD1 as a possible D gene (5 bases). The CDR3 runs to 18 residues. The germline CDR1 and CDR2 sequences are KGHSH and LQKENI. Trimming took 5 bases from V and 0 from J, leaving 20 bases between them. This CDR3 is CASSRVTGPTSSGNTIYF. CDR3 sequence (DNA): TGTGCCAGCTCAAGGGTGACGGGACCGACGAGCTCTGGAAACACCATATATTTT.

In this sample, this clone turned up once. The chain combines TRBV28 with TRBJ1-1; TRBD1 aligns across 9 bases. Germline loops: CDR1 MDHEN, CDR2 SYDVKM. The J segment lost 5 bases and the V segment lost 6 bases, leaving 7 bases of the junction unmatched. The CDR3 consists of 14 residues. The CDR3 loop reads CASRETGGRTEAFF. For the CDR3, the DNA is TGTGCCAGCAGGGAGACAGGGGGTAGGACTGAAGCTTTCTTT.

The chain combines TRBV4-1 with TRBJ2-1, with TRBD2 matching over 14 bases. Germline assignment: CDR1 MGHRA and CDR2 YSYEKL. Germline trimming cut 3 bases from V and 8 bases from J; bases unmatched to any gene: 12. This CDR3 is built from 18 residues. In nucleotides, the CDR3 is TGCGCCAGCAGCCAGACTCCGGGACTAGCGGGAGAACGGCATGAGCAGTTCTTC. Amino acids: CASSQTPGLAGERHEQFF.

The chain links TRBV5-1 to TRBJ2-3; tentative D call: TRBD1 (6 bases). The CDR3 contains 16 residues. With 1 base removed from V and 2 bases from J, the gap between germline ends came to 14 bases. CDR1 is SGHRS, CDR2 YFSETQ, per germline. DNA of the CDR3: TGCGCCAGCAGCTTGCCTAAGGCAGGGGTCACAGATACGCAGTATTTT. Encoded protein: CASSLPKAGVTDTQYF.

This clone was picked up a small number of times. The CDR3, as DNA: TGCGCCAGCAGTGAGTCGCGCCTCCCGGGACAGAAGTTCTTC. Translation gives CASSESRLPGQKFF. V usage is TRBV10-1 and J usage is TRBJ2-1; 7 bases map to TRBD1. The CDR3 contains 14 residues. The junction had 10 bases not matched to a gene; V was cut back by 0 bases and J by 14 bases. Per the germline V gene, CDR1 is WNHNN and CDR2 is SYGVQD (reference sequence).

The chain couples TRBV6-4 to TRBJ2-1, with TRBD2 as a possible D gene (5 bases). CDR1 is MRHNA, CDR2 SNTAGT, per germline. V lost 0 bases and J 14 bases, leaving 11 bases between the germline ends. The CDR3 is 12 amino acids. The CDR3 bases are TGTGCCAGCAGTGACTCCGGAGGTCGTAAGTTCTTC. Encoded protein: CASSDSGGRKFF.